Listed here are 22 T cell receptor beta chains from one sample, sequenced in a study of beta chain features in type 1 diabetes. Regarding the study as a whole: Moderately but significantly shorter TCRB CDR3s were found in Type 1 diabetes patients in all four CD4+ subsets.

For these receptors, no antigen is known. cDNA synthesis used the whole RNA isolate, giving expressed TCRB sequences. This table comes from immunoSEQ multiplex PCR, and its TCRdb copy is limited to in-frame clones, with some not included. The table lists roughly 400,000 clones, around 10% of them singletons, with about 0.6% in the top ten. Input material: central memory CD4+ T cells from blood. The source is a man younger than 40 with type 1 diabetes.

In this sample, this clone turned up a few times. The same CDR3 also results from other DNA sequences found in this sample. The J gene is TRBJ1-2, the V gene TRBV11-2; perhaps TRBD1 as D (5 bases). CDR1 SGHAT and CDR2 FQNNGV come from the germline V gene. The CDR3 has 15 amino acids. The ends were cut back, 0 bases at V and 0 bases at J, with 8 bases in the middle. CDR3 sequence (DNA): TGTGCCAGCAGCTTAGAAAGGGGCGCTAACTATGGCTACACCTTC. Translating gives CASSLERGANYGYTF.

This clone has a handful of counts. V is TRBV4-3 and J is TRBJ1-4, with D possibly being TRBD1 (5 bases). Per the germline V gene, CDR1 is LGHNA and CDR2 is YSLEER. This CDR3 region has 12 residues. V lost 4 bases and J lost 8, with 8 bases in between. The CDR3 spells CASSRGLEKLFF. DNA of the CDR3: TGCGCCAGCAGCCGGGGGTTGGAAAAACTGTTTTTT.

This clone was counted only a few times. The chain combines TRBV2 with TRBJ2-4; 7 bases match TRBD1. The CDR3 is made up of 15 amino acids. Trimming took 6 bases from V and 6 from J; bases not matched to a gene: 11. Germline CDR1 reads SNHLY; CDR2 reads FYNNEI. The CDR3 DNA is TGTGCCAGCAGGACAGGGTATCCCTTGGGAAACATTCAGTACTTC. Protein: CASRTGYPLGNIQYF.

This clone was recorded many times. V usage is TRBV29-1 and J usage is TRBJ1-2; no definite D call. V was trimmed by 5 bases and J by 8 bases, leaving 9 bases between them. The germline gives CDR1 SQVTM, CDR2 ANQGSEA. The CDR3 is 10 amino acids. The CDR3 DNA is TGCAGCGTTCGAAGCGGCGGCTACACCTTC. It is translated as CSVRSGGYTF.

The chain employs TRBV5-1 and TRBJ2-6; TRBD2 is a possible D gene (6 bases). The V gene lost 3 bases and the J gene lost 3 bases, with 10 bases spanning the gap. The CDR3 spans 15 residues. Germline CDR1 reads SGHRS; CDR2 reads YFSETQ. Here the CDR3 reads CASSSLGGGANVLTF. CDR3 nucleotide sequence: TGCGCCAGCAGCTCCCTGGGGGGTGGGGCCAACGTCCTGACTTTC. Filled out from reference TRBV5-1 and TRBJ2-6, the complete variable domain reads KAGVTQTPRYLIKTRGQQVTLSCSPISGHRSVSWYQQTPGQGLQFLFEYFSETQRNKGNFPGRFSGRQFSNSRSEMNVSTLELGDSALYLCASSSLGGGANVLTFGAGSRLTVL.

The sample holds a few counts of this clone. J is TRBJ2-1 and V is TRBV30; D tentatively reads TRBD1 or TRBD2 (5 bases each). V shed 0 bases and J shed 4 bases, with 10 bases lying between them. CDR1 and CDR2 from the germline V gene are GTSNPN and SVGIG (reference sequence). This CDR3 comprises 14 residues. CDR3 DNA: TGTGCCTGGAGTGTGGGGACCGGATACAATGAGCAGTTCTTC. It specifies CAWSVGTGYNEQFF.

The chain is built from TRBV11-1 and TRBJ2-7; a possible D gene is TRBD2 (5 bases). Germline V gene lookup returns CDR1 SGHAT and CDR2 FQDESV (reference sequence). The germline V and J ends were trimmed by 1 base and 5 bases, with 15 bases remaining between them. This CDR3 is 15 amino acids long. This CDR3 reads CASSLVHGGPHEQYF. CDR3 sequence (DNA): TGTGCCAGCAGCTTAGTGCACGGCGGGCCCCACGAGCAGTACTTC.

This clone was counted ten times or more. The V call is TRBV27, the J call TRBJ1-4; D gene ambiguous. CDR3 length: 13 amino acids. The V end was cut by 1 base, the J end by 7 bases, with 7 bases between. Germline V gene data show CDR1 as MNHEY and CDR2 as SMNVEV (reference sequence). For the CDR3, the DNA is TGTGCCAGCAGTTTATTCCGGAGTGAAAAACTGTTTTTT. Translating gives CASSLFRSEKLFF.

The chain has TRBV5-1 and TRBJ1-5; 8 nucleotides align to TRBD1. Germline V CDR1 and CDR2: SGHRS, YFSETQ. V gave up 2 bases and J gave up 6 bases; unmatched junction bases: 4. The CDR3 covers 14 residues. The CDR3 DNA follows: TGCGCCAGCAGCTTAGACAGGGGTGGTCAGCCCCAGCATTTT. It specifies CASSLDRGGQPQHF.

The rearrangement joins TRBV6-5 to TRBJ2-1; possible D gene TRBD2, 6 bases. CDR3 size: 15 residues. Trimming took off 7 bases at V and 3 bases at J, with 16 bases between the two ends. Germline V CDR1 and CDR2: MNHEY, SVGAGI. As DNA, the CDR3 is TGTGCCAGCATCGGCGGAGGGAGTGGCTACAATGAGCAGTTCTTC. Protein product: CASIGGGSGYNEQFF.

In this sample, this clone turned up a few times. V gene TRBV27 combines with J gene TRBJ1-5; the D gene is possibly TRBD1 (5 bases). V was cut by 1 base and J by 1 base, with 14 bases left in between. CDR3 size: 17 residues. CDR1 is MNHEY, CDR2 SMNVEV, per germline (reference sequence). In nucleotides, the CDR3 is TGTGCCAGCAGTTTATGGGGGAGAGGGATAAGCAATCAGCCCCAGCATTTT. Translating gives CASSLWGRGISNQPQHF.

The chain is built from TRBV28 and TRBJ2-7, with 9 positions matching TRBD1. V shed 6 bases and J 3 bases; nucleotides not matched to a gene: 6. The CDR3 is 14 amino acids. Germline loops: CDR1 MDHEN, CDR2 SYDVKM. The DNA of the CDR3 is TGTGCCAGCAGCCCAGGGGACAGGGTCTACGAGCAGTACTTC. It specifies CASSPGDRVYEQYF. Combining the CDR3 with reference TRBV28 and TRBJ2-7 gives the whole variable domain DVKVTQSSRYLVKRTGEKVFLECVQDMDHENMFWYRQDPGLGLRLIYFSYDVKMKEKGDIPEGYSVSREKKERFSLILESASTNQTSMYLCASSPGDRVYEQYFGPGTRLTVT.

A few counts support this clone. V and J are TRBV7-2 and TRBJ2-2; maybe TRBD2 (5 bases). The CDR3 totals 16 residues. Germline CDR1 reads SGHTA; CDR2 reads FQGNSA. V lost 5 bases, J lost 5 bases, and 18 bases lay in between. The CDR3 reads CASSPYTRGDTGELFF. CDR3 DNA: TGTGCCAGCAGCCCATACACCCGGGGTGATACCGGGGAGCTGTTTTTT.

In this sample, this clone turned up a few times. For the CDR3, the DNA is TGTGCCAGCAGCCAATGGACTAGCCTTAACTACGAGCAGTACTTC. Encoded protein: CASSQWTSLNYEQYF. This chain connects TRBV16 to TRBJ2-7; 8 nucleotides agree with TRBD2. CDR1 KGHSY and CDR2 FQNENV come from the germline V gene. The J segment lost 3 bases and the V segment lost 1 base, leaving 5 bases of the junction unmatched. The CDR3 runs 15 residues.

The V call is TRBV7-9, the J call TRBJ1-1, with D hard to call. The V and J ends lost 1 base and 6 bases respectively, with 12 bases between them. Germline loops: CDR1 SEHNR, CDR2 FQNEAQ (reference sequence). The CDR3 runs to 14 residues. As DNA, the CDR3 is TGTGCCAGCAGCTTAGATTTTGGGCACTCTGAAGCTTTCTTT. Amino acids: CASSLDFGHSEAFF.

In this sample, this clone turned up a few times. The DNA of the CDR3 is TGTGCCATCGCCGGGGACGCGGGTGAAGCTTTCTTT. Encoded protein: CAIAGDAGEAFF. The chain is built from TRBV10-3 and TRBJ1-1, with a weak D call TRBD1 (5 bases). Looked up from germline, CDR1 is ENHRY and CDR2 is SYGVKD. With 8 bases removed from V and 7 bases from J, the gap between germline ends came to 14 bases. The CDR3 totals 12 residues.

This clone was seen more than once but under ten times. The rearrangement uses TRBV4-1 and TRBJ2-1, with TRBD2 matching over 11 bases. The ends lost 4 bases at V and 0 bases at J; junction bases unmatched: 8. The CDR3 is 18 residues long. Germline V CDR1 and CDR2: MGHRA, YSYEKL. The CDR3 DNA is TGCGCCAGCAGCCGGGAGACTAGCGGGGTGAGCTCCTACAATGAGCAGTTCTTC. It encodes CASSRETSGVSSYNEQFF.

The gene calls are TRBV9 and TRBJ2-1; D ambiguous. V was trimmed by 0 bases and J by 4 bases, leaving 5 bases between them. Germline V lookup: CDR1 SGDLS, CDR2 YYNGEE. The CDR3 has 13 residues. CDR3 sequence: CASSVGRYNEQFF. CDR3 sequence (DNA): TGTGCCAGCAGCGTAGGCAGATACAATGAGCAGTTCTTC. Using reference TRBV9 and TRBJ2-1 for the parts outside the CDR3, the full variable domain is DSGVTQTPKHLITATGQRVTLRCSPRSGDLSVYWYQQSLDQGLQFLIQYYNGEERAKGNILERFSAQQFPDLHSELNLSSLELGDSALYFCASSVGRYNEQFFGPGTRLTVL.

V gene TRBV18 combines with J gene TRBJ2-2; TRBD2 matches 8 bases. This CDR3 has 15 residues. Germline assignment: CDR1 KGHSH and CDR2 LQKENI. Trimming cost V 4 bases and J 4 bases; bases outside gene matches: 5. As DNA, the CDR3 is TGTGCCAGCTCACAGGGCAGCGGGAGCACCGGGGAGCTGTTTTTT. This translates into CASSQGSGSTGELFF. The full variable domain, in which reference TRBV18 and TRBJ2-2 provide the parts outside the CDR3, is NAGVMQNPRHLVRRRGQEARLRCSPMKGHSHVYWYRQLPEEGLKFMVYLQKENIIDESGMPKERFSAEFPKEGPSILRIQQVVRGDSAAYFCASSQGSGSTGELFFGEGSRLTVL.

Of note for this clone: This may be a read error, as it is one base from a much larger clone. The chain carries TRBV7-2 and TRBJ2-2, with 9 nucleotides matching TRBD1. CDR1 SGHTA and CDR2 FQGNSA come from the germline V gene. V was clipped by 5 bases and J by 3 bases; unmatched bases: 4. CDR3 size: 15 residues. CDR3 nucleotide sequence: TGTGCCAGCAGCCCCGGGACAGGGTACACCGGGGAGCTGTTTTTT. Translation: CASSPGTGYTGELFF. The variable domain in full, with the rest retrieved from reference TRBV7-2 and TRBJ2-2, is GAGVSQSPSNKVTEKGKDVELRCDPISGHTALYWYRQSLGQGLEFLIYFQGNSAPDKSGLPSDRFSAERTGGSVSTLTIQRTQQEDSAVYLCASSPGTGYTGELFFGEGSRLTVL.

The rearrangement joins TRBV19 to TRBJ2-7; 7 bases line up with TRBD2. The length of the CDR3 is 13 residues. CDR1 is LNHDA, CDR2 SQIVND, per germline (reference sequence). The J segment lost 3 bases and the V segment lost 10 bases, leaving 9 bases of the junction unmatched. CDR3 coding DNA: TGTGCCACCGGGCGGGCGGGAGACTACGAGCAGTACTTC. This encodes CATGRAGDYEQYF.

This clone was picked up a small number of times. The V and J genes are TRBV7-2 and TRBJ2-3; 8 bases are shared with TRBD1. This CDR3 spans 18 amino acids. In germline, CDR1 is SGHTA, CDR2 FQGNSA. V lost 5 bases and J lost 5; bases outside the gene matches: 18. The CDR3 loop is CASSLNPTGQGYRDTQYF. The DNA for the CDR3 is TGTGCCAGCAGCCTAAACCCGACTGGACAGGGTTACAGAGATACGCAGTATTTT. The entire variable domain, with the rest obtained from reference TRBV7-2 and TRBJ2-3, is as follows: GAGVSQSPSNKVTEKGKDVELRCDPISGHTALYWYRQSLGQGLEFLIYFQGNSAPDKSGLPSDRFSAERTGGSVSTLTIQRTQQEDSAVYLCASSLNPTGQGYRDTQYFGPGTRLTVL.